Listed here are 11 T cell receptor beta chains from one sample, sequenced in a study of T cells after yellow fever vaccination. TCRdb ran MiXCR on the 5' RACE reads and lists one entry per CDR3 protein. The table lists about 75,000 distinct CDR3 sequences, more than 5.5% of them singletons. The specimen was CD8+ T cells sorted from PBMCs, collected around 10 days after the first yellow fever vaccination. The receptors here all came from a man younger than 35 who received the YFV17D yellow fever vaccine.

This clonotype was observed at least ten times. The chain joins TRBV6-5 to TRBJ2-1; possibly TRBD2 for D (5 bases). Germline CDR1 MNHEY, CDR2 SVGAGI. Trimming took 6 bases from V and 10 from J, leaving 13 bases between them. This CDR3 region has 12 residues. The CDR3 nucleotides read TGTGCCAGCAGGGCGGGTGTATGGGAGCAGTTCTTC. It translates to CASRAGVWEQFF.

Ten or more counts support this clonotype. This CDR3 reads CASSYFGEARYSPLHF. The CDR3 DNA reads TGTGCCAGCAGTTACTTTGGAGAAGCAAGATACTCACCCCTCCACTTT. The V gene is TRBV6-5, the J gene TRBJ1-6; D call uncertain. V lost 1 base, J lost 10 bases, and 17 bases lay in between. There are 16 residues in the CDR3. Per the germline V gene, CDR1 is MNHEY and CDR2 is SVGAGI.

Many counts were recorded for this clonotype. This sequence joins TRBV3-1 and TRBJ2-3; D gene uncertain. V lost 0 bases and J lost 2, with 15 bases in between. The CDR3 runs 17 residues. The V gene's germline CDR1 is LGHDT and CDR2 YNNKEL (reference sequence). Here the CDR3 reads CASSQEVYPTPTDTQYF. The CDR3 DNA is TGTGCCAGCAGCCAAGAGGTCTATCCAACCCCCACAGATACGCAGTATTTT.

This clonotype was counted ten times or more. This chain uses TRBV5-6 with TRBJ2-1, with D possibly matching TRBD1 (7 bases). Germline V CDR1 and CDR2: SGHDT, YYEEEE. The length of the CDR3 is 13 residues. Trimming removed 4 bases at V and 5 bases at J, with 10 bases between. CDR3 coding DNA: TGTGCCAGCAGCGGAGGGACAGACAATGAGCAGTTCTTC. This encodes CASSGGTDNEQFF.

This clonotype was seen at least ten times. CDR3 sequence (DNA): TGTGCCAGCAGTTTGGGGGCGGATGAGCAGTTCTTC. Translated: CASSLGADEQFF. The chain employs TRBV27 and TRBJ2-1, with a tentative D call TRBD1 (6 bases). From germline, CDR1 is MNHEY and CDR2 SMNVEV (reference sequence). This CDR3 has 12 amino acids. The V end lost 3 bases, the J end lost 8 bases, and 8 bases lay between the germline ends.

V and J are TRBV6-2 or TRBV6-3 and TRBJ2-1; D is ambiguous. Trimming removed 4 bases at V and 7 bases at J, with 20 bases between. Germline V CDR1 and CDR2: MNHEY, SVGEGT. The CDR3 sequence is 16 residues long. CDR3 region: CASSCETIRLVNEQFF. The CDR3 DNA sequence: TGTGCCAGCAGTTGCGAGACGATTCGTCTAGTGAATGAGCAGTTCTTC.

The rearrangement links TRBV13 to TRBJ2-1; 9 bases line up with TRBD1. The CDR3 runs 17 residues. The germline gives CDR1 PRHDT, CDR2 FYEKMQ (reference sequence). The V and J ends lost 5 bases and 5 bases, in that order; junction bases with no gene match: 13. The CDR3 DNA sequence: TGTGCCAGCAGCCCGGACAGGGGACAGACTTGGGACAATGAGCAGTTCTTC. The encoded protein is CASSPDRGQTWDNEQFF.

This clonotype was recorded at least ten times. The chain recombines TRBV7-3 with TRBJ1-2; 8 bases map to TRBD1. CDR3 size: 15 residues. Germline CDR1 and CDR2: SGHTA and FQGTGA. V lost 4 bases, J lost 4 bases, and 8 bases stayed unmatched. Here the CDR3 reads CASSSTGGTLYGYTF. DNA of the CDR3: TGTGCCAGCAGCTCTACAGGGGGAACCCTCTATGGCTACACCTTC.

Many counts were recorded for this clonotype. The V and J genes are TRBV4-1 and TRBJ2-1; unclear D gene. Germline V gene sequence: CDR1 MGHRA, CDR2 YSYEKL. The V end was cut by 4 bases, the J end by 8 bases, with 12 bases between. There are 13 residues in the CDR3. The CDR3 sequence is CASSLPREDEQFF. The DNA of the CDR3 is TGCGCCAGCAGCCTCCCGAGAGAGGATGAGCAGTTCTTC.

This clonotype was counted at least ten times. V and J are TRBV5-6 and TRBJ1-2; D remains unclear. The CDR3 contains 11 residues. Germline-derived CDR1 and CDR2 are SGHDT and YYEEEE. Trimming pared 2 bases from V and 6 bases from J, leaving 5 bases between. DNA of the CDR3: TGTGCCAGCAGCTTTGGAGATGGCTACACCTTC. It encodes CASSFGDGYTF.

This clonotype has a handful of counts. This chain joins TRBV7-9 and TRBJ1-6; 9 nucleotides match TRBD1. Looked up from germline, CDR1 is SEHNR and CDR2 is FQNEAQ (reference sequence). The CDR3 covers 15 residues. J lost 11 bases, V lost 5 bases, and 10 bases had no gene match. The CDR3 DNA reads TGTGCCAGCAGCCAAACGGGACAGGGTTGGCCACCCCTCCACTTT. Translating gives CASSQTGQGWPPLHF.